These 30 T cell receptor beta chains were all obtained from the same sample, sequenced in a study of PD-1 blockade in classical Hodgkin lymphoma. TCRdb keeps only in-frame clones here, not all; method: immunoSEQ multiplex PCR. The table has more than 25,000 clones, over 75% seen once. Every single patient, without exception, relapsed after autologous stem cell transplantation, and brentuximab vedotin exposure varied. Researchers report purifying CD4+ T cells from thawed PBMCs by magnetic negative selection. The starting material was CD4+ T cells from blood, obtained at baseline. The receptors originated from a human donor with classical Hodgkin lymphoma.

This chain connects TRBV27 to TRBJ2-7; 10 bases align to TRBD1. This CDR3 is built from 15 residues. The ends lost 5 bases at V and 3 bases at J; junction bases unmatched: 7. Germline CDR1 is MNHEY and CDR2 is SMNVEV (reference sequence). CDR3 residues: CASSAGTGDIYEQYF. CDR3 coding DNA: TGTGCCAGCAGTGCTGGGACAGGGGACATCTACGAGCAGTACTTC.

This chain connects TRBV9 to TRBJ2-2; D uncertain. Per germline, CDR1 SGDLS and CDR2 YYNGEE. The CDR3 runs to 11 residues. Trimming pared 4 bases from V and 4 bases from J, leaving 2 bases between. The CDR3 region has the DNA TGTGCCAGCAGCACCACCGGGGAGCTGTTTTTT. It codes for CASSTTGELFF.

CDR3 region: CASSLGQATGELFF. Here the CDR3 DNA reads TGTGCCAGCTCGCTGGGACAGGCCACCGGGGAGCTGTTTTTT. The rearrangement links TRBV18 to TRBJ2-2, with TRBD1 matching over 8 bases. This CDR3 region has 14 residues. Per germline, CDR1 KGHSH and CDR2 LQKENI. V lost 6 bases to trimming and J lost 4 bases; unmatched junction nucleotides: 4.

The gene calls are TRBV18 and TRBJ2-1; no firm D call. Germline V gene data show CDR1 as KGHSH and CDR2 as LQKENI. Between the trimmed V and J ends, which lost 3 bases and 6 bases, there was a span of 6 bases. The CDR3 totals 12 residues. The CDR3 DNA reads TGTGCCAGCTCACCGTTATCCAATGAGCAGTTCTTC. This sequence encodes CASSPLSNEQFF.

This chain connects TRBV7-2 to TRBJ1-1; tentatively, D is TRBD1 (5 bases). Germline V lookup: CDR1 SGHTA, CDR2 FQGNSA. Trimming left V 1 base short and J 3 bases short, with 12 bases between. This CDR3 comprises 15 residues. CDR3 DNA: TGTGCCAGCAGCTTAGTTGCAGGGAGAGACACTGAAGCTTTCTTT. It is translated as CASSLVAGRDTEAFF. Supplemented by reference TRBV7-2 and TRBJ1-1, the full variable domain reads GAGVSQSPSNKVTEKGKDVELRCDPISGHTALYWYRQSLGQGLEFLIYFQGNSAPDKSGLPSDRFSAERTGGSVSTLTIQRTQQEDSAVYLCASSLVAGRDTEAFFGQGTRLTVV.

CDR3 in DNA: TGTGCCAGCAGCTTATGGACTTGGAGGCCGGGTACAGATACGCAGTATTTT. Its translation is CASSLWTWRPGTDTQYF. The V gene is TRBV11-3, the J gene TRBJ2-3; possibly TRBD2 for D (5 bases). This CDR3 contains 17 residues. Looked up from germline, CDR1 is SGHNT and CDR2 is YENEEA. V shed 2 bases and J shed 3 bases, with 18 bases lying between them.

The V call is TRBV5-1, the J call TRBJ2-5, with a weak D call TRBD2 (7 bases). The CDR3 length is 17 residues. V lost 1 base and J 5 bases, leaving 21 bases between the germline ends. Germline V lookup: CDR1 SGHRS, CDR2 YFSETQ. CDR3 DNA sequence: TGCGCCAGCAGCTTGACCGGGACGGGGGGCCGTTGGGAGACCCAGTACTTC. Its protein product is CASSLTGTGGRWETQYF.

The rearrangement joins TRBV12-5 to TRBJ2-3; 10 bases are a match to TRBD1. The length of the CDR3 is 15 residues. Trimming removed 5 bases from V and 2 bases from J; junction bases left unmatched: 4. The germline V gene encodes CDR1 LGHNT and CDR2 FRNRAP. The DNA for the CDR3 is TGTGCTAGTGGTAGGACAGGGGGAGACACAGATACGCAGTATTTT. It is translated as CASGRTGGDTDTQYF. Based on the CDR3 plus reference TRBV12-5 and TRBJ2-3, the full variable domain is DARVTQTPRHKVTEMGQEVTMRCQPILGHNTVFWYRQTMMQGLELLAYFRNRAPLDDSGMPKDRFSAEMPDATLATLKIQPSEPRDSAVYFCASGRTGGDTDTQYFGPGTRLTVL.

The V call is TRBV9, the J call TRBJ1-3, with D possibly matching TRBD1 (6 bases). Germline-derived CDR1 and CDR2 are SGDLS and YYNGEE. There are 14 residues in the CDR3. The V end lost 2 bases, the J end lost 9 bases, and 15 bases lay between the germline ends. This CDR3 reads CASSVGGEIGTIYF. The DNA for the CDR3 is TGTGCCAGCAGCGTTGGGGGCGAGATTGGCACCATATATTTT.

The rearrangement uses TRBV6-4 and TRBJ2-3, with 13 positions matching TRBD2. In germline, CDR1 is MRHNA, CDR2 SNTAGT. This CDR3 region has 17 residues. V shed 3 bases and J 2 bases; nucleotides not matched to a gene: 5. The CDR3 DNA is TGTGCCAGCAGTGATAGGACTAGCGGGAGTAACACAGATACGCAGTATTTT. Amino acids: CASSDRTSGSNTDTQYF.

This chain uses TRBV6-5 with TRBJ2-1; TRBD1 matches at 8 bases. Germline V gene lookup returns CDR1 MNHEY and CDR2 SVGAGI. The V and J ends lost 4 bases and 1 base, in that order; junction bases with no gene match: 6. The CDR3 consists of 16 residues. The CDR3 region is CASSSTGGRSYNEQFF. The DNA for the CDR3 is TGTGCCAGCAGTTCCACAGGGGGTAGGTCCTACAATGAGCAGTTCTTC.

V and J are TRBV6-1 and TRBJ1-1; 7 nucleotides match TRBD1. This CDR3 is 13 amino acids long. V gave up 8 bases and J gave up 5 bases; unmatched junction bases: 8. Germline values: CDR1 MNHNS, CDR2 SASEGT. The CDR3 DNA reads as TGTGCCAGCTCCAACAGGGGAGCAACTGAAGCTTTCTTT. As protein: CASSNRGATEAFF.

This chain connects TRBV30 to TRBJ1-1; a possible D gene is TRBD1 (5 bases). CDR1 is GTSNPN and CDR2 is SVGIG in the germline V gene (reference sequence). The CDR3 is 15 residues long. The V gene lost 3 bases and the J gene lost 8 bases, with 22 bases spanning the gap. The CDR3 DNA reads as TGTGCCTGGAGGAGGATTCGGGGGAAGAATATCGAAGCTTTCTTT. Translating it yields CAWRRIRGKNIEAFF.

V and J are TRBV5-8 and TRBJ1-3; D ambiguous. CDR3 length: 15 residues. The germline gives CDR1 SGHTS, CDR2 YDEGEE. Trimming removed 0 bases from V and 1 base from J, with 8 bases in between. The CDR3 is CASSLGSASGNTIYF. CDR3 bases: TGTGCCAGCAGCTTGGGTTCGGCTTCTGGAAACACCATATATTTT.

Concerning this clone: This specimen includes other DNA sequences encoding the same CDR3. The chain employs TRBV19 and TRBJ2-7; tentatively, D is TRBD1 or TRBD2 (6 bases each). The V gene's germline CDR1 is LNHDA and CDR2 SQIVND (reference sequence). This CDR3 contains 13 residues. The V gene lost 6 bases and the J gene lost 3 bases, with 12 bases spanning the gap. For the CDR3, the DNA is TGTGCCAGTAGCCCGGGGGCGCGCTACGAGCAGTACTTC. As protein: CASSPGARYEQYF.

V usage is TRBV18 and J usage is TRBJ1-1, with D possibly being TRBD1 (5 bases). The CDR3 is made up of 15 amino acids. Germline CDR1 is KGHSH and CDR2 is LQKENI. V shed 4 bases and J shed 1 base, with 13 bases lying between them. The CDR3, as DNA: TGTGCCAGCTCACTTAGTCACGGGGCGAACACTGAAGCTTTCTTT. The encoded protein is CASSLSHGANTEAFF.

V is TRBV7-9 and J is TRBJ1-4, with D hard to call. The length of the CDR3 is 14 residues. Trimming removed 1 base at V and 5 bases at J, with 8 bases between. The germline gives CDR1 SEHNR, CDR2 FQNEAQ (reference sequence). The CDR3 sequence is CASSLGAENEKLFF. CDR3 DNA: TGTGCCAGCAGCTTAGGGGCGGAAAATGAAAAACTGTTTTTT.

The chain uses TRBV5-1 and TRBJ2-3, with D perhaps matching TRBD2 (6 bases). The CDR3 runs to 18 residues. Germline CDR1 is SGHRS and CDR2 is YFSETQ. With 2 bases removed from V and 1 base from J, the gap between germline ends came to 20 bases. In DNA form, the CDR3 reads TGCGCCAGCAGCTTCAGTTATTTGGGGACTTTCGGCACAGATACGCAGTATTTT. Amino acids: CASSFSYLGTFGTDTQYF.

This rearrangement joins TRBV28 to TRBJ1-3, with D uncertain. Germline lookup yields CDR1 MDHEN and CDR2 SYDVKM. V was trimmed by 5 bases and J by 0 bases, leaving 11 bases between them. This CDR3 contains 15 residues. The CDR3 is CASSAHSFSGNTIYF. The CDR3 DNA is TGTGCCAGCAGTGCCCACAGCTTCTCTGGAAACACCATATATTTT.

The chain joins TRBV2 to TRBJ1-3, with TRBD1 matching over 8 bases. CDR1 is SNHLY and CDR2 is FYNNEI in the germline V gene. The CDR3 length is 15 residues. The V and J ends lost 4 bases and 4 bases, in that order; junction bases with no gene match: 6. CDR3 residues: CASSADRGTGNTIYF. CDR3 nucleotide sequence: TGTGCCAGCAGTGCTGACAGGGGAACCGGAAACACCATATATTTT.

This chain joins TRBV2 and TRBJ1-5, with D possibly being TRBD1 (5 bases). The length of the CDR3 is 14 residues. V was trimmed by 4 bases and J by 6 bases, leaving 13 bases between them. The V gene's germline CDR1 is SNHLY and CDR2 FYNNEI. The DNA for the CDR3 is TGTGCCAGCAGTGGAATCGTGGGGACTCAGCCCCAGCATTTT. Translation gives CASSGIVGTQPQHF.

CDR3 in amino acids: CASSGGLAGVGETQYF. In DNA form, the CDR3 reads TGTGCCAGCAGTGGGGGACTAGCGGGAGTGGGCGAGACCCAGTACTTC. J is TRBJ2-5 and V is TRBV2, with 14 bases aligning to TRBD2. This CDR3 spans 16 amino acids. The V and J ends lost 4 bases and 5 bases, in that order; junction bases with no gene match: 6. The V gene's germline CDR1 is SNHLY and CDR2 FYNNEI.

The genes are TRBV19 and TRBJ1-5; D not resolved. V was shortened by 2 bases and J by 0 bases, with 8 bases between the two germline ends. Germline values: CDR1 LNHDA, CDR2 SQIVND (reference sequence). The CDR3 consists of 15 residues. CDR3 in amino acids: CASSIQDLSNQPQHF. The CDR3 DNA sequence: TGTGCCAGTAGTATACAGGACCTTAGCAATCAGCCCCAGCATTTT.

The CDR3 sequence: CASSPDRSSYNEQFF. As DNA, the CDR3 is TGTGCCAGCTCACCTGACAGGAGCTCCTACAATGAGCAGTTCTTC. This sequence joins TRBV18 and TRBJ2-1; D possibly corresponds to TRBD1 (6 bases). This CDR3 spans 15 amino acids. V lost 3 bases to trimming and J lost 0 bases, with 9 bases between them. Looked up from germline, CDR1 is KGHSH and CDR2 is LQKENI.

This chain joins TRBV30 and TRBJ2-2, with TRBD2 matching over 9 bases. The CDR3 contains 13 residues. V lost 5 bases, J lost 5 bases, and 3 bases stayed unmatched. Germline V CDR1 and CDR2: GTSNPN, SVGIG (reference sequence). CDR3 amino acids: CAWGSGGTGELFF. In DNA form, the CDR3 reads TGTGCCTGGGGGAGCGGGGGGACCGGGGAGCTGTTTTTT.

V usage is TRBV6-5 and J usage is TRBJ1-1; 7 bases fit TRBD1. V was clipped by 6 bases and J by 4 bases; unmatched bases: 2. The CDR3 length is 12 residues. In germline, CDR1 is MNHEY, CDR2 SVGAGI. The CDR3 region is CASRNRGTEAFF. CDR3 nucleotides: TGTGCCAGCAGGAACAGGGGCACTGAAGCTTTCTTT.

The genes are TRBV19 and TRBJ1-2; 8 positions match TRBD1. J was trimmed by 2 bases and V by 4 bases; bases with no gene match: 3. Germline V gene data show CDR1 as LNHDA and CDR2 as SQIVND (reference sequence). This CDR3 has 14 amino acids. The DNA for the CDR3 is TGTGCCAGTAGTACCCGACAGGGGAACTATGGCTACACCTTC. Residues: CASSTRQGNYGYTF.

The V gene is TRBV9, the J gene TRBJ2-7; D gene uncertain. V shed 0 bases and J shed 3 bases, with 10 bases lying between them. The CDR3 is made up of 14 amino acids. The germline CDR1 and CDR2 sequences are SGDLS and YYNGEE. The CDR3 DNA is TGTGCCAGCAGCGTAGTCCATCAAGACTACGAGCAGTACTTC. Protein: CASSVVHQDYEQYF.

This clone is a singleton in its sample. CDR3 sequence: CASSRSSSSYNEQFF. CDR3 in DNA: TGTGCCAGTAGTCGCAGTAGCAGCTCCTACAATGAGCAGTTCTTC. The rearrangement links TRBV19 to TRBJ2-1; D not resolved. The V and J ends lost 5 bases and 0 bases respectively, with 11 bases between them. Per germline, CDR1 LNHDA and CDR2 SQIVND (reference sequence). The CDR3 is made up of 15 amino acids. Full variable domain (remainder filled in from reference TRBV19 and TRBJ2-1): DGGITQSPKYLFRKEGQNVTLSCEQNLNHDAMYWYRQDPGQGLRLIYYSQIVNDFQKGDIAEGYSVSREKKESFPLTVTSAQKNPTAFYLCASSRSSSSYNEQFFGPGTRLTVL.

The chain recombines TRBV28 with TRBJ2-7, with 7 bases lining up with TRBD2. Trimming cost V 3 bases and J 6 bases; bases outside gene matches: 14. This CDR3 comprises 16 residues. Germline CDR1 MDHEN, CDR2 SYDVKM. CDR3 nucleotide sequence: TGTGCCAGCAGTTTGCTTTTTGAACGACCGGGGGGCGAGCAGTACTTC. Translated: CASSLLFERPGGEQYF.